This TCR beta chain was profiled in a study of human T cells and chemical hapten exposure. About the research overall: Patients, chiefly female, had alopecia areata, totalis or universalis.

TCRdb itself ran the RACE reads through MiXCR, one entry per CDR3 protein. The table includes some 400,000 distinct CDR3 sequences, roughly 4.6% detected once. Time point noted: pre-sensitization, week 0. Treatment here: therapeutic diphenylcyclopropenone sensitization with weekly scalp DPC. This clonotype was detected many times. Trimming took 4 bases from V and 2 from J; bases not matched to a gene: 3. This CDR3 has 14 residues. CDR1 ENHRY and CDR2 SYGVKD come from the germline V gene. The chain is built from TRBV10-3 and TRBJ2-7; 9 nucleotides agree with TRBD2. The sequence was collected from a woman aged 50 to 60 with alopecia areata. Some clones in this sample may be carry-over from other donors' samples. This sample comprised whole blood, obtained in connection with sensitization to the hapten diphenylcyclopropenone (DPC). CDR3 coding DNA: TGTGCCATCAGTGCGGCTAGCGGGGCCTACGAGCAGTACTTC. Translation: CAISAASGAYEQYF.